This section outlines one T cell receptor beta chain sequence together with its context. Its matching antigen is unknown. Sequence at one end of the junction differs from germline and may be a read error. Amplification yielded TCR beta CDR3 regions, with RNA transcripts as the source. The HTBI set primed first-round TCR CDR3 RT-PCR. TCRdb reprocessed the multiplex PCR reads via MiXCR and lists one record per CDR3 protein. The table lists about 350,000 distinct CDR3 sequences, approximately 15% of them singletons. The data belong to a study of T cells in Graves' hyperthyroidism and ophthalmopathy. Points from the study as a whole: Ophthalmopathy got predicted by the model a median around 6.8 months before its onset. Most expanded thyroid clonotypes above 0.001 also appeared in blood.

The CDR3 has 14 residues. CDR1 DFQATT and CDR2 SNEGSKA come from the germline V gene (reference sequence). The chain has TRBV20-1 and TRBJ1-6, with a weak D call TRBD1 (5 bases). The TCR sequence derives from a woman in her 30s with Graves' hyperthyroidism. Sequencing was carried out using blood. The CDR3 is CSTSVLGRNSPLHF. Written as DNA, the CDR3 is TGCAGTACTAGTGTGTTGGGACGGAATTCACCCCTCCACTTT.